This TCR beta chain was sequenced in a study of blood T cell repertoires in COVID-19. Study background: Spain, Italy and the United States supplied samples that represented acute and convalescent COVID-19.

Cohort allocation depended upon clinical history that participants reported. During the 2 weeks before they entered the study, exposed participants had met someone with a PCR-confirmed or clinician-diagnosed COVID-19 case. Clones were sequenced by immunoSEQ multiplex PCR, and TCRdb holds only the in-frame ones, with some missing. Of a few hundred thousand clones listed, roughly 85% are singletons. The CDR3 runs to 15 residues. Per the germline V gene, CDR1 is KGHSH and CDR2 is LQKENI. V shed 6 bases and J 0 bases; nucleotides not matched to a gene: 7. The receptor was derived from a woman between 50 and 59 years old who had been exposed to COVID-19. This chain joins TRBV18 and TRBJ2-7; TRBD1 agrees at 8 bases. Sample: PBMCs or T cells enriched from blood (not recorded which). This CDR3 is CASSPRTGSSYEQYF. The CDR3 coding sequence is TGTGCCAGCTCCCCTAGGACAGGGAGCTCCTACGAGCAGTACTTC.